Listed below are T cell receptor beta chains from one sample, sequenced in a study of cytomegalovirus exposure and HLA in healthy donors. This table comes from immunoSEQ multiplex PCR, and its TCRdb copy is limited to in-frame clones, with some not included. The sample contains 75,000 to 80,000 clones, 72% of which appear only once. Input material: PBMCs. The origin of the receptors is a man aged 55 to 70 in good health and CMV-seropositive. Each CDR3 is given with its conserved first and last residue. Fields, in order: D gene, V gene, J gene, CDR3 length, clone size, CDR3 DNA, CDR3 protein. D genes are given only for firm matches. The listing skips clone size in some rows; elsewhere it reads once, few, many or a size class.

TRBD2	TRBV6-5	TRBJ2-1	15	-	TGTGCCAGCAGTTACCTTAAGGGAGGGGTTGGTGAGCAGTTCTTC	CASSYLKGGVGEQFF
-	TRBV6-6	TRBJ2-3	12	few	TGTGCCAGCAGTTTTTCGGGGGATACGCAGTATTTT	CASSFSGDTQYF
-	TRBV5-5	TRBJ1-1	14	-	TGTGCCAGCAGCTTGGTTTCGCGGGACACTGAAGCTTTCTTT	CASSLVSRDTEAFF
TRBD2	TRBV5-1	TRBJ2-7	16	-	TGCGCCAGCAGCCCTTCGGGACTAGCGGGGGGCTACGAGCAGTACTTC	CASSPSGLAGGYEQYF
-	TRBV6-5	TRBJ1-5	16	-	TGTGCCAGCAGTTACTCGGGAGGGCATAGCAATCAGCCCCAGCATTTT	CASSYSGGHSNQPQHF
-	TRBV19	TRBJ1-2	10	-	TGTGCCAGTAAGGGGGATGGCTACACCTTC	CASKGDGYTF
-	TRBV6-5	TRBJ2-5	13	-	TGTGCCAGCAGTCAAGCCCGGTCGAGTGTGCAGTACTTC	CASSQARSSVQYF
-	TRBV6-5	TRBJ2-7	16	-	TGTGCCAGCAGTTCCCCTCACTCAGGGGCTATAGGCGAGCAGTACTTC	CASSSPHSGAIGEQYF
-	TRBV7-7	TRBJ2-5	14	-	TGTGCTAGCAGCTCCGGTGTTACTCGGGAGACCCAGTACTTC	CASSSGVTRETQYF
TRBD2	TRBV10-3	TRBJ2-5	15	few	TGTGCCATCAGTCCCAGGACTAGCGGGGAAGAGACCCAGTACTTC	CAISPRTSGEETQYF
TRBD1	TRBV7-8	TRBJ1-1	18	few	TGTGCCAGCAGCTTACGAAATAATTTCGGGACAGTGAACACTGAAGCTTTCTTT	CASSLRNNFGTVNTEAFF
TRBD1	TRBV19	TRBJ2-2	14	-	TGTGCCAGTAGTCCAGGGGGCGCATCCGGGGAGCTGTTTTTT	CASSPGGASGELFF
TRBD1	TRBV6-6	TRBJ1-6	16	-	TGTGCCAGCAGCCGAGAGGGGACAGTCTATAATTCACCCCTCCACTTT	CASSREGTVYNSPLHF
TRBD1	TRBV6-5	TRBJ1-2	13	-	TGTGCCAGCAGCGCACAGGGGGCAGGGGGCTACACCTTC	CASSAQGAGGYTF
TRBD1	TRBV16	TRBJ1-5	17	-	TGTGCCAGCAGCCAAGGGACAGGGGTTTATAGCAATCAGCCCCAGCATTTT	CASSQGTGVYSNQPQHF
-	TRBV6-4	TRBJ2-3	13	few	TGTGCCAGCAGCTCCACTAGCACAGATACGCAGTATTTT	CASSSTSTDTQYF
TRBD2	TRBV19	TRBJ2-1	15	-	TGTGCCAGTAGTGCGACTAGCAGCTCCTACAATGAGCAGTTCTTC	CASSATSSSYNEQFF
TRBD1	TRBV18	TRBJ1-2	14	-	TGTGCCAGCTCACCAGGACAGGGAAACTATGGCTACACCTTC	CASSPGQGNYGYTF
-	TRBV19	TRBJ2-1	11	-	TGTGCCAGTAGTTGGGGAGTCCAGCGGTTCTTC	CASSWGVQRFF
-	TRBV28	TRBJ2-4	13	-	TGTGCCAGCTGGGGCACGTCCAAAAACATTCAGTACTTC	CASWGTSKNIQYF
-	TRBV4-1	TRBJ1-1	17	once	TGCGCCAGCAGCCCCAAGGGGCAGGCAACCATTTCCACTGAAGCTTTCTTT	CASSPKGQATISTEAFF
TRBD1	TRBV10-3	TRBJ1-1	12	few	TGTGCCATCGGAACAGGGGACACTGAAGCTTTCTTT	CAIGTGDTEAFF
-	TRBV19	TRBJ1-4	14	once	TGTGCCAGTAGCAAGACAGCGTACAATGAAAAACTGTTTTTT	CASSKTAYNEKLFF
TRBD2	TRBV19	TRBJ2-7	15	-	TGTGCCAGTAGTACATGGGGGACTAGCAGCTACGAGCAGTACTTC	CASSTWGTSSYEQYF
TRBD2	TRBV5-4	TRBJ2-3	16	-	TGTGCCAGCAGCCCTATAGCGGGAGGGTTCACAGATACGCAGTATTTT	CASSPIAGGFTDTQYF
-	TRBV13	TRBJ1-6	17	-	TGTGCCAGCAGCTTCAGACACAGGATCGAGGGGGAGTCACCCCTCCACTTT	CASSFRHRIEGESPLHF
-	TRBV5-8	TRBJ1-2	13	-	TGTGCCAGCAGCCTCAGGGGTTCGCAGGGCTACACCTTC	CASSLRGSQGYTF
-	TRBV10-3	TRBJ1-1	12	-	TGTGCCTCGTCCACAGGGAACACTGAAGCTTTCTTT	CASSTGNTEAFF
-	TRBV5-5	TRBJ1-5	15	few	TGTGCCAGCAGTAACGGACAGAGCAATAATCAGCCCCAGCATTTT	CASSNGQSNNQPQHF